The 28 T cell receptor beta chains below were found in one sample sequenced in a study of blood T cells in healthy people across ages. Next came a second PCR, run for about 7 to 12 cycles, which used a sample-barcoded 5' primer along with a J-beta primer mix. Each CDR3 protein is one row after TCRdb ran MiXCR on the 5' RACE reads. The sample lists around 870,000 distinct CDR3 sequences; under 35% were seen once. Sequenced input: blood. The receptors derive from a woman older than 75 in good health.

As to this clonotype: Compared with germline, one end of the junction differs, possibly owing to a read error. The chain combines TRBV6-2 or TRBV6-3 with TRBJ1-4, with unresolved D. From germline, CDR1 is MNHEY and CDR2 SVGEGT. This CDR3 comprises 14 residues. CDR3 in amino acids: CASSYVGSREKRFF. In DNA form, the CDR3 reads TGTGCCAGCAGTTACGTCGGCAGTCGTGAAAAACGGTTTTTT.

This clonotype was recorded once. The rearrangement uses TRBV28 and TRBJ1-6, with 9 positions matching TRBD1. With V trimmed by 5 bases and J by 8 bases, 4 bases remained unmatched. This CDR3 is 14 amino acids long. Germline lookup yields CDR1 MDHEN and CDR2 SYDVKM. As DNA, the CDR3 is TGTGCCAGCAGTGGGGGACAGGGATATTCACCCCTCCACTTT. Amino acids: CASSGGQGYSPLHF.

This clonotype was detected many times. The chain joins TRBV6-2 or TRBV6-3 to TRBJ2-7, with D hard to call. V was trimmed by 7 bases and J by 0 bases, leaving 13 bases between them. Germline V gives CDR1 MNHEY, CDR2 SVGEGT. There are 14 residues in the CDR3. The CDR3 DNA reads TGTGCCAGCAAATTACAACCGATCTCCTACGAGCAGTACTTC. This sequence encodes CASKLQPISYEQYF.

This clonotype was counted many times. The rearrangement links TRBV12-3 or TRBV12-4 to TRBJ2-7; the match to TRBD1 covers 9 bases. The CDR3 totals 14 residues. J lost 0 bases, V lost 5 bases, and 2 bases had no gene match. The CDR3 sequence is CASSRQGGSYEQYF. CDR3 bases: TGTGCCAGCAGTCGACAGGGGGGCTCCTACGAGCAGTACTTC.

As concerns this clonotype: A much larger clone lies a single base off, so this may be a read error. V gene TRBV7-9 combines with J gene TRBJ2-1, with D hard to call. The DNA end lines up better with TRBJ2-7; the J call may be wrong. CDR3 size: 16 residues. Germline assignment: CDR1 SEHNR and CDR2 FQNEAQ (reference sequence). The CDR3 DNA follows: TGTGCCAGCAGCTTAGGGCACGAAAGCTCCTACAATGAGCAGTACTTC. It is translated as CASSLGHESSYNEQYF.

As for this clonotype: A much larger clone sits a single nucleotide away, making a read error possible. V and J are TRBV6-6 and TRBJ2-5; D possibly corresponds to TRBD1 (6 bases). The germline CDR1 and CDR2 sequences are MNHNY and SVGAGI (reference sequence). There are 13 residues in the CDR3. The germline V and J ends were trimmed by 4 bases and 11 bases, with 17 bases remaining between them. The CDR3 reads CASSFETGLEQYF. In nucleotides, the CDR3 is TGTGCCAGCAGTTTCGAGACAGGTTTAGAGCAGTACTTC.

This clonotype appeared many times. The J gene is TRBJ1-2, the V gene TRBV29-1; TRBD1 might be the D (6 bases). V lost 7 bases and J 2 bases, leaving 17 bases between the germline ends. The germline V gene has CDR1 SQVTM and CDR2 ANQGSEA. This CDR3 has 14 residues. CDR3 in amino acids: CSGTSGATNYGYTF. In DNA form, the CDR3 reads TGCAGCGGTACATCAGGGGCGACAAACTATGGCTACACCTTC. Together with reference TRBV29-1 and TRBJ1-2, the CDR3 gives the full variable domain: SAVISQKPSRDICQRGTSLTIQCQVDSQVTMMFWYRQQPGQSLTLIATANQGSEATYESGFVIDKFPISRPNLTFSTLTVSNMSPEDSSIYLCSGTSGATNYGYTFGSGTRLTVV.

J is TRBJ1-2 and V is TRBV24-1, with D possibly matching TRBD1 (6 bases). V was cut by 5 bases and J by 4 bases, with 13 bases left in between. The CDR3 spans 14 residues. CDR1 and CDR2 (germline): KGHDR, SFDVKD. Here the CDR3 DNA reads TGTGCCACCAGTGGCTCAGGGGCAAGCTATGGCTACACCTTC. As protein: CATSGSGASYGYTF.

This chain uses TRBV7-8 with TRBJ2-1; TRBD2 might be the D (5 bases). The J call may be mistaken, given a closer DNA end match to TRBJ2-7. The CDR3 consists of 15 residues. Germline V lookup: CDR1 SGHVS, CDR2 FQNEAQ. The CDR3 is CASIIGESSYNEQYF. CDR3 bases: TGTGCCAGCATCATCGGGGAGAGCTCCTACAATGAGCAGTACTTC.

Regarding this clonotype: A much larger clone lies a single base off, so this may be a read error. The chain couples TRBV7-9 to TRBJ1-2; D gene unclear. CDR1 is SEHNR and CDR2 is FQNEAQ in the germline V gene (reference sequence). The CDR3 runs 14 residues. CDR3 residues: CASSPDLVLYGYIF. The CDR3 bases are TGTGCCAGCAGCCCGGACCTCGTCCTCTATGGCTACATCTTC.

The chain recombines TRBV12-3 or TRBV12-4 with TRBJ2-1; 14 bases map to TRBD2. V lost 5 bases, J lost 9 bases, and 6 bases stayed unmatched. CDR3 size: 15 residues. The CDR3 DNA follows: TGTGCCAGCAGTAAGGGGACTAGCGGGAGTAGTGAGCAGTTCTTC. The encoded protein is CASSKGTSGSSEQFF.

This clonotype was observed a handful of times. The V call is TRBV6-2 or TRBV6-3, the J call TRBJ1-2, with TRBD1 matching 7 bases. After removal of 6 bases from V and 4 bases from J, the junction contained 5 bases not matched to a gene. CDR1 and CDR2 from the germline V gene are MNHEY and SVGEGT. The CDR3 has 13 residues. In DNA form, the CDR3 reads TGTGCCAGCAGCCGCCGGGACAGCTATGGCTACACCTTC. This translates into CASSRRDSYGYTF.

This clonotype was counted only a few times. This chain connects TRBV28 to TRBJ2-5; unclear D gene. V lost 1 base to trimming and J lost 1 base, with 13 bases between them. Germline V lookup: CDR1 MDHEN, CDR2 SYDVKM. This CDR3 contains 16 residues. CDR3 DNA: TGTGCCAGCAGTTTATCCACCCTGACGCGCCAAGAGACCCAGTACTTC. It encodes CASSLSTLTRQETQYF.

This clonotype appeared once. With a much larger clone just one base away, this may be a read error. The chain uses TRBV9 and TRBJ2-7; 7 bases match TRBD2. J lost 7 bases, V lost 7 bases, and 11 bases had no gene match. This CDR3 spans 13 amino acids. The germline V gene encodes CDR1 SGDLS and CDR2 YYNGEE. CDR3 sequence (DNA): TGTGCCAGCGGAAACGGGGGGATGAATGAGCAGTACTTC. This encodes CASGNGGMNEQYF.

As concerns this clonotype: Mismatch with germline at one junction end may stem from a read error. CDR3 DNA sequence: TGTACCAGCAGCTTAGGTGACTTAGCGGGGCAGGCTAGCACAGATACGCAGTATTTT. Its translation: CTSSLGDLAGQASTDTQYF. The rearrangement joins TRBV7-9 to TRBJ2-3; 8 nucleotides line up with TRBD2. The CDR3 spans 19 residues. Germline CDR1 is SEHNR and CDR2 is FQNEAQ (reference sequence).

V and J are TRBV15 and TRBJ2-5, with 7 positions matching TRBD1. This CDR3 contains 15 residues. The J segment lost 1 base and the V segment lost 5 bases, leaving 7 bases of the junction unmatched. The germline V gene encodes CDR1 LNHNV and CDR2 YYDKDF (reference sequence). CDR3 in amino acids: CATSGLGQLQETQYF. The CDR3 DNA follows: TGTGCCACCAGCGGGTTGGGACAGCTCCAAGAGACCCAGTACTTC.

A word on this clonotype: A much larger clonotype is one base distant, so this may be a read error. This chain links TRBV7-2 with TRBJ2-5; D is uncertain. CDR3 length: 13 residues. From germline, CDR1 is SGHTA and CDR2 FQGNSA. CDR3 sequence: CASKLQIEEAQYF. In DNA, the CDR3 is TGTGCCAGCAAGTTGCAGATAGAAGAGGCCCAGTACTTC.

J is TRBJ2-2 and V is TRBV5-1; a weak D match, TRBD2 (6 bases). Per the germline V gene, CDR1 is SGHRS and CDR2 is YFSETQ. This CDR3 contains 15 residues. V was clipped by 4 bases and J by 6 bases, with 16 bases between them. The CDR3 nucleotides are TGCGCCAGCAGCCGGGGGTCTTCTACTCCCGGGGAGCTGTTTTTT. It specifies CASSRGSSTPGELFF.

The chain couples TRBV20-1 to TRBJ2-2, with D perhaps assigned TRBD1 or TRBD2 (6 bases each). The CDR3 is 14 residues long. With 7 bases removed from V and 4 bases from J, the gap between germline ends came to 16 bases. CDR1 and CDR2 (germline): DFQATT, SNEGSKA (reference sequence). CDR3 residues: CSVSRGPGTGELFF. CDR3 in DNA: TGCAGTGTCAGCCGGGGGCCGGGCACCGGGGAGCTGTTTTTT.

The gene calls are TRBV11-2 and TRBJ2-3; D not resolved. Germline loops: CDR1 SGHAT, CDR2 FQNNGV. This CDR3 region has 15 residues. The V and J ends lost 1 base and 0 bases respectively, with 8 bases between them. The CDR3 sequence: CASSLGADSTDTQYF. The CDR3 DNA sequence: TGTGCCAGCAGCTTAGGCGCAGATAGCACAGATACGCAGTATTTT.

This clonotype was recorded a few times. V usage is TRBV11-2 and J usage is TRBJ1-4; 9 nucleotides match TRBD1. In germline, CDR1 is SGHAT, CDR2 FQNNGV. There are 14 residues in the CDR3. Unmatched junction bases numbered 5, after V lost 5 bases and J lost 7 bases. The CDR3 DNA reads TGTGCCAGCAGCACCGGGACAGGGCGTGAAAAACTGTTTTTT. It translates to CASSTGTGREKLFF. The variable domain in full, completed from reference TRBV11-2 and TRBJ1-4, reads EAGVAQSPRYKIIEKRQSVAFWCNPISGHATLYWYQQILGQGPKLLIQFQNNGVVDDSQLPKDRFSAERLKGVDSTLKIQPAKLEDSAVYLCASSTGTGREKLFFGSGTQLSVL.

This clonotype was seen at least ten times. J is TRBJ2-7 and V is TRBV27, with a possible D match to TRBD2 (6 bases). Per the germline V gene, CDR1 is MNHEY and CDR2 is SMNVEV (reference sequence). The CDR3 runs 16 residues. V was cut by 7 bases and J by 4 bases, with 23 bases left in between. The CDR3 here is CASTPRPGEVRYEQYF. CDR3 nucleotide sequence: TGTGCCAGCACCCCACGGCCTGGGGAGGTGAGGTACGAGCAGTACTTC.

The CDR3 coding sequence is TGTGCCAGCAGCCGTACAGCCTACGAGCAGTACGTC. Encoded protein: CASSRTAYEQYV. The rearrangement joins TRBV11-2 to TRBJ2-7; D is unresolved. CDR1 and CDR2 (germline): SGHAT, FQNNGV. Trimming removed 5 bases at V and 2 bases at J, with 7 bases between. CDR3 length equals 12 residues.

This clonotype has a single count. The rearrangement uses TRBV20-1 and TRBJ1-1; tentative D call: TRBD1 (6 bases). V was cut by 3 bases and J by 0 bases, with 11 bases left in between. In germline, CDR1 is DFQATT, CDR2 SNEGSKA (reference sequence). This CDR3 contains 14 residues. The CDR3 nucleotides read TGCAGTGCTAGGCTCGGACAGATGAACACTGAAGCTTTCTTT. This translates into CSARLGQMNTEAFF.

Many counts were recorded for this clonotype. The genes are TRBV5-1 and TRBJ1-1; D remains ambiguous. Germline lookup yields CDR1 SGHRS and CDR2 YFSETQ. The V end was cut by 6 bases, the J end by 4 bases, with 13 bases between. The CDR3 has 13 residues. CDR3 DNA: TGCGCCAGCACCTCCCTTCTTCGCACTGAAGCTTTCTTT. The encoded protein is CASTSLLRTEAFF.

The rearrangement joins TRBV12-3 or TRBV12-4 to TRBJ2-7; tentatively, D is TRBD2 (6 bases). This CDR3 spans 12 amino acids. Trimming took off 8 bases at V and 0 bases at J, with 8 bases between the two ends. The CDR3 loop is CASGGNSYEQYF. The DNA of the CDR3 is TGTGCCAGCGGGGGGAACTCCTACGAGCAGTACTTC.

The V call is TRBV20-1, the J call TRBJ1-5; 7 positions match TRBD1. The germline V gene encodes CDR1 DFQATT and CDR2 SNEGSKA (reference sequence). CDR3 length: 13 residues. The V and J ends lost 6 bases and 7 bases, in that order; junction bases with no gene match: 9. The CDR3: CSAGRRGQQPQHF. Written as DNA, the CDR3 is TGCAGTGCCGGCCGGAGGGGGCAACAGCCCCAGCATTTT.

The rearrangement joins TRBV28 to TRBJ1-4; no firm D call. The V and J ends lost 5 bases and 7 bases respectively, with 17 bases between them. The CDR3 is made up of 15 amino acids. Per germline, CDR1 MDHEN and CDR2 SYDVKM. The CDR3 DNA reads TGTGCCAGCAGTCCTTACGAGGACGGTAGTGAAAAACTGTTTTTT. As protein: CASSPYEDGSEKLFF.